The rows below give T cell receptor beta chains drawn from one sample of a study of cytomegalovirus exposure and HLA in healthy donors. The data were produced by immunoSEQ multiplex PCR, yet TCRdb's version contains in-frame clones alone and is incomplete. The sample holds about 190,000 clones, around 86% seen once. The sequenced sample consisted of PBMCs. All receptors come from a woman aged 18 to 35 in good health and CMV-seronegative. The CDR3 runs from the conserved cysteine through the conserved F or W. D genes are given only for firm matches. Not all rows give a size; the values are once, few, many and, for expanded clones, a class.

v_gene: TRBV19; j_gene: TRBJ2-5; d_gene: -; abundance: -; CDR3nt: TGTGCCAGTCGACAGGGAGGAGAGCAGTACTTC; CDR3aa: CASRQGGEQYF
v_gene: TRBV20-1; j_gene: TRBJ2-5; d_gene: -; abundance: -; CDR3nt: TGCAGTGCTAGAGAGGGCCAGGAAAAGTACTTC; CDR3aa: CSAREGQEKYF
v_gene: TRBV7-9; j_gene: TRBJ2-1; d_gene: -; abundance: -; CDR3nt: TGTGCCAGCAGCGTTGTGGGCGGGGCGGGGCTAGTCTATGAGCAGTTCTTC; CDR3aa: CASSVVGGAGLVYEQFF
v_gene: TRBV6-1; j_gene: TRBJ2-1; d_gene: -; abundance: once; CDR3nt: TGTGCCGCCACACGACTAGTCTCCTACAATGAGCAGTTCTTC; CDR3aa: CAATRLVSYNEQFF
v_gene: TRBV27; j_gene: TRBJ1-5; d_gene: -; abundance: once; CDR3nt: TGTGCCAGCAGTCCACGGGTGTATCAGCCCCAGCATTTT; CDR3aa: CASSPRVYQPQHF
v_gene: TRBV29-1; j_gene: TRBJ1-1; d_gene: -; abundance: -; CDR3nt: TGCAGCGTTGAAGATACGGGACATCTTGAAGCTTTCTTT; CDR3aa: CSVEDTGHLEAFF
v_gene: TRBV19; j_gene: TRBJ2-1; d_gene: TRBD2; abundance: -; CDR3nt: TGTGCCAGTAGTATAGGACTAGCGGGGGGCTCCTACAATGAGCAGTTCTTC; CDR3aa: CASSIGLAGGSYNEQFF
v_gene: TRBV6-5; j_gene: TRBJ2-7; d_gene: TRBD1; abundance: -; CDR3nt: TGTGCCAGCAGTTACTCCCAGGGGGCAAACTACGAGCAGTACTTC; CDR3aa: CASSYSQGANYEQYF
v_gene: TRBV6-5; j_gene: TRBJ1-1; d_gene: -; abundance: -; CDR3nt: TGTGCCAGCAGTCCCGATAGCGCTGGGGCTGAAGCTTTCTTT; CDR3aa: CASSPDSAGAEAFF
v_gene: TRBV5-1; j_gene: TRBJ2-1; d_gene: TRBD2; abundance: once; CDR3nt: TGCGCCAGCAGCTTGGACCTAGCGGGGGGGATCTCCTACAATGAGCAGTTCTTC; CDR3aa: CASSLDLAGGISYNEQFF
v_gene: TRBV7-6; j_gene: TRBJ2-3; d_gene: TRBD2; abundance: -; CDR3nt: TGTGCCAGCAGCGCCGGACTAGCGGCGGGAGATACGCAGTATTTT; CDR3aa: CASSAGLAAGDTQYF
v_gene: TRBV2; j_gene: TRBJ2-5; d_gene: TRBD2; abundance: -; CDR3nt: TGTGCCAGCAGTAGGACTAGCGGGGGGAAAGAGACCCAGTACTTC; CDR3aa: CASSRTSGGKETQYF
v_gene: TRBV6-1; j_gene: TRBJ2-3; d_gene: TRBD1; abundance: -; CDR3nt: TGTGCCAGCAGTAAAGACAGGGAATTCACAGATACGCAGTATTTT; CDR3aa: CASSKDREFTDTQYF
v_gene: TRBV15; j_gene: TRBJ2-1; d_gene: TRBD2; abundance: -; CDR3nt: TGTGCCACCAGCCCTGGACTAGCGGGAGGGACCATACAACGTGAGCAGTTCTTC; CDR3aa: CATSPGLAGGTIQREQFF
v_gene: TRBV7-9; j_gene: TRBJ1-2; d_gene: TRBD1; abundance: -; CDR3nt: TGTGCCAGCAGCTTAACGGACAGGGGGTTAAATGGCTACACCTTC; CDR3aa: CASSLTDRGLNGYTF
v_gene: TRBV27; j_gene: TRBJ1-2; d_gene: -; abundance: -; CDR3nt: TGTGCCAGCAGTGACTGGGCTAACTATGGCTACACCTTC; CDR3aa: CASSDWANYGYTF
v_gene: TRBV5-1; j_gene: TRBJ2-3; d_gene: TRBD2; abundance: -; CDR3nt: TGCGCCAGCAGCTCCGGGGGGCGGGGGGTCACAGATACGCAGTATTTT; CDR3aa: CASSSGGRGVTDTQYF
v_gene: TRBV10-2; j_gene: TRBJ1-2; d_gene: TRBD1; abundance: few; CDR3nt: TGCGCCAGCAGAGGGACAGAAGGAACTGGCTACACCTTC; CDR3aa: CASRGTEGTGYTF
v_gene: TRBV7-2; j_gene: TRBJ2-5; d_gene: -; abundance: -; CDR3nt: TGTGCCAGCAGCTGGGGAGGTGGCGCAGAAGAGACCCAGTACTTC; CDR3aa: CASSWGGGAEETQYF
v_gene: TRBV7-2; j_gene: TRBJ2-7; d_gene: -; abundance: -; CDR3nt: TGTGCCAGCAGCTTAGTTATGGCCTCGGGGGAGCAGTACTTC; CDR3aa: CASSLVMASGEQYF
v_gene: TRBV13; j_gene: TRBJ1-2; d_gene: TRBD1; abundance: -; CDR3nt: TGTGCCAGCAGCCTCGGGACAGCCGTTCCTAACTATGGCTACACCTTC; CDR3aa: CASSLGTAVPNYGYTF
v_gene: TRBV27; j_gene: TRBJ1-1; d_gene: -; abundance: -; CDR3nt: TGTGCCAGCAGACAATACACTGAAGCTTTCTTT; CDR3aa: CASRQYTEAFF
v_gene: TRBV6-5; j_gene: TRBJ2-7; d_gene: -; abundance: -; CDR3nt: TGTGCCAGCAATAGACTCGACCTCCCCCACGAGCAGTACTTC; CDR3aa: CASNRLDLPHEQYF
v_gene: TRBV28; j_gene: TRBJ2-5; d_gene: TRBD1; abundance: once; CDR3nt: TGTGCCAGCAGACCCGGACAGGGAGAGACCCAGTACTTC; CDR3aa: CASRPGQGETQYF
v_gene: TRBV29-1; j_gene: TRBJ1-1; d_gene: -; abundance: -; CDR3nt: TGCAGCGTGGACAGCCATTTGACCACTGAAGCTTTCTTT; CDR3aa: CSVDSHLTTEAFF
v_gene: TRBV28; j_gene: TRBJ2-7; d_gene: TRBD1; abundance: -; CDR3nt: TGTGCCAGCAGCTCCCCCGGGACAGGGGGCTCCTACGAGCAGTACTTC; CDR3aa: CASSSPGTGGSYEQYF
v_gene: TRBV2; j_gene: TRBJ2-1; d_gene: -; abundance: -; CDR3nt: TGTGCCCCAGCGCGGAAATCCTACAATGAGCAGTTCTTC; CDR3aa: CAPARKSYNEQFF
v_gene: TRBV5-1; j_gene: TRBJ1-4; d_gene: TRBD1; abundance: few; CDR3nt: TGCGCCAGCAGCTTGGTCGGTACAGGGGGACTTGAAAAACTGTTTTTT; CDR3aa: CASSLVGTGGLEKLFF
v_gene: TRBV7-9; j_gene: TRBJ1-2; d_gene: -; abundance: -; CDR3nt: TGTTCCAGCAGCTCGATTAGAGGCTACACCTTC; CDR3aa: CSSSSIRGYTF
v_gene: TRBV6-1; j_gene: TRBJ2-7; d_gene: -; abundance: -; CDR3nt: TGTGCCACCGTCTATAGCGGTTACTACGAGCAGTACTTC; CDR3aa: CATVYSGYYEQYF
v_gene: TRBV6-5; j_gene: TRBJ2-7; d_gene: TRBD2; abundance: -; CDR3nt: TGTGCCAGCAGTCGCGGGGGCTCCTACGAGCAGTACTTC; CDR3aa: CASSRGGSYEQYF
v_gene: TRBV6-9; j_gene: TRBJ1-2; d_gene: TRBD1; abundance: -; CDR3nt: TGTGCCAGCAGTTACGGACAGGGATGTGGCTACACCTTC; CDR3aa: CASSYGQGCGYTF
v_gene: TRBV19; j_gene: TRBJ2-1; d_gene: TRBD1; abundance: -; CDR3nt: TGTGCCAGTAGTATGGACAGGCCGTCCTACAATGAGCAGTTCTTC; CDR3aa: CASSMDRPSYNEQFF
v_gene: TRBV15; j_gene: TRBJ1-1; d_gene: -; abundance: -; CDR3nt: TGTGCCACCAGCATTGGGAGGGGAAGGGACACTGAAGCTTTCTTT; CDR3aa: CATSIGRGRDTEAFF
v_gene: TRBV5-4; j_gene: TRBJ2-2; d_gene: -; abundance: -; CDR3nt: TGTGCCAGCAGCTTGTCGGGTCTTACCGGGGAGCTGTTTTTT; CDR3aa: CASSLSGLTGELFF
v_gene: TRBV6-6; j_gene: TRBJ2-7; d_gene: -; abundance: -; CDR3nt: TGTGCCAGCAGTTCACGGGACTTGAGCTCCTACGAGCAGTACTTC; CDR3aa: CASSSRDLSSYEQYF
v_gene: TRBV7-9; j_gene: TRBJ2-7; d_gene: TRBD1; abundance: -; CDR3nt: TGTGCCAGCAGCTCTACCGGGACAGGGGCCGAGCAGTACTTC; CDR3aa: CASSSTGTGAEQYF
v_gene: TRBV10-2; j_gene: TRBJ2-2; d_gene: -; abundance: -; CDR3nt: TGCGCCAGCGGCCCTAGGAAGAACACCGGGGAGCTGTTTTTT; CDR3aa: CASGPRKNTGELFF
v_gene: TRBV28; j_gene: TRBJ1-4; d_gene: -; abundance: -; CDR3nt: TGTGCCAGCAGCCCGGTAGTAAATGAAAAACTGTTTTTT; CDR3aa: CASSPVVNEKLFF
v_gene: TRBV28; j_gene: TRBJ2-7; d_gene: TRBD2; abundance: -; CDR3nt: TGTGCCAGCAGTTTCGGGAGGGCGTACGAGCAGTACTTC; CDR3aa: CASSFGRAYEQYF
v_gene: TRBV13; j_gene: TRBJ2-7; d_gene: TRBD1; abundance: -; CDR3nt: TGTGCCAGCGCAGGAGACAGGGGCTCCTACGAGCAGTACTTC; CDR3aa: CASAGDRGSYEQYF
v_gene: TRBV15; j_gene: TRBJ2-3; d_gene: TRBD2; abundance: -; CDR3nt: TGTGCCACCAAGGGCGGGGGGCCCCTAGATACGCAGTATTTT; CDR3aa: CATKGGGPLDTQYF
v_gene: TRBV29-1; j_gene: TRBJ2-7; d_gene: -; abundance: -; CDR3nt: TGCAGCGGCCTCGACACAAGCTCCTACGAGCAGTACTTC; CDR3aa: CSGLDTSSYEQYF